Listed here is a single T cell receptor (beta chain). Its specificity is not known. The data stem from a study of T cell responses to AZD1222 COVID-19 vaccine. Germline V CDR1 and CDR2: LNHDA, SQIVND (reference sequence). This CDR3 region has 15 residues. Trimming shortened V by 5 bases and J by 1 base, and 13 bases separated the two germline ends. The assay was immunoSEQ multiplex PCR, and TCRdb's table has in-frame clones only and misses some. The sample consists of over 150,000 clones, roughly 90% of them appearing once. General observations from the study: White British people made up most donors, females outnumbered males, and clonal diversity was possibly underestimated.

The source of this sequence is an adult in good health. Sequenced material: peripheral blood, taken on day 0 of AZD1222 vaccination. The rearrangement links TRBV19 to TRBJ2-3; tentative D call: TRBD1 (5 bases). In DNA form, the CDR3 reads TGTGCCAGTAGTGGGCCAGGGTGGGGCACAGATACGCAGTATTTT. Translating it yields CASSGPGWGTDTQYF. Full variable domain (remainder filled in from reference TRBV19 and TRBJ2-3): DGGITQSPKYLFRKEGQNVTLSCEQNLNHDAMYWYRQDPGQGLRLIYYSQIVNDFQKGDIAEGYSVSREKKESFPLTVTSAQKNPTAFYLCASSGPGWGTDTQYFGPGTRLTVL.